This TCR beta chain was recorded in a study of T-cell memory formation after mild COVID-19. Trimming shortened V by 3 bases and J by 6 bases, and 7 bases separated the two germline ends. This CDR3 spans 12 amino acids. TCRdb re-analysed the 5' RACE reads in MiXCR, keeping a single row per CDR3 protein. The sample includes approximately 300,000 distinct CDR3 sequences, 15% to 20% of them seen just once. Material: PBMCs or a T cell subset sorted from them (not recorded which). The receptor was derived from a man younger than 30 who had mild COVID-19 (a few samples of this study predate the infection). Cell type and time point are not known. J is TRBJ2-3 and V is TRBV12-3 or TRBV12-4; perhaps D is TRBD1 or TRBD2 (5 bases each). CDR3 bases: TGTGCCAGCAGTTTCGAGGGGGATACGCAGTATTTT. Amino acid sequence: CASSFEGDTQYF.